The 22 T cell receptor beta chains below all came from one sample that was sequenced in a study of response to subunit inactivated influenza vaccine. TCRdb recomputed calls from the RT-PCR reads with MiXCR, one row per CDR3 protein. This sample yields just under 250,000 distinct CDR3 sequences, of which 12% are seen a single time; approximately 8.3% belongs to the top ten. The sample in question was non-naive T cells sorted from PBMCs, obtained around 14 days before vaccination. These receptors came from a man aged 45 to 65 who received an inactivated influenza vaccine.

CDR3 sequence reads: CSATPGTGGYEAFF. The CDR3 DNA follows: TGCAGTGCCACCCCCGGGACAGGGGGATATGAAGCTTTCTTT. The V and J genes are TRBV20-1 and TRBJ1-1, with TRBD1 identical over 11 bases. CDR3 length: 14 amino acids. The germline CDR1 and CDR2 sequences are DFQATT and SNEGSKA (reference sequence). The trim removed 6 bases at V and 7 bases at J, leaving 10 bases unmatched.

This clonotype was recorded a few times. This chain links TRBV7-2 with TRBJ1-6; D not certain. The germline V and J ends were trimmed by 5 bases and 7 bases, with 12 bases remaining between them. Germline CDR1 SGHTA, CDR2 FQGNSA. There are 14 residues in the CDR3. CDR3 protein: CASSPQLRNSPLHF. The CDR3 nucleotides are TGTGCCAGCAGCCCCCAGCTCCGGAATTCACCCCTCCACTTT. The full variable domain, in which reference TRBV7-2 and TRBJ1-6 provide the parts outside the CDR3, is GAGVSQSPSNKVTEKGKDVELRCDPISGHTALYWYRQSLGQGLEFLIYFQGNSAPDKSGLPSDRFSAERTGGSVSTLTIQRTQQEDSAVYLCASSPQLRNSPLHFGNGTRLTVT.

The CDR3 protein is CASSSGLGNYGYTF. The CDR3 coding sequence is TGTGCCAGCAGCTCTGGGTTGGGGAACTATGGCTACACCTTC. The rearrangement uses TRBV5-5 and TRBJ1-2; D remains ambiguous. This CDR3 is 14 amino acids long. CDR1 and CDR2 from the germline V gene are SGHKS and YYEKEE (reference sequence). V gave up 3 bases and J gave up 2 bases, with 11 bases separating them.

This clonotype was observed at least ten times. This chain connects TRBV12-3 or TRBV12-4 to TRBJ2-2, with a possible D match to TRBD2 (7 bases). This CDR3 has 15 residues. The V gene lost 2 bases and the J gene lost 4 bases, with 11 bases spanning the gap. CDR3 sequence: CASSLRGGSTGELFF. In nucleotides, the CDR3 is TGTGCCAGCAGTTTAAGGGGGGGCAGCACCGGGGAGCTGTTTTTT.

This clonotype has just a few counts. V usage is TRBV5-5 and J usage is TRBJ1-1, with D unresolved. CDR3 length: 12 residues. The V end was cut by 1 base, the J end by 6 bases, with 7 bases between. Looked up from germline, CDR1 is SGHKS and CDR2 is YYEKEE (reference sequence). The DNA of the CDR3 is TGTGCCAGCAGCTTGAGGGCCGCTGAAGCTTTCTTT. Its translation is CASSLRAAEAFF.

This clonotype was observed a few times. The genes are TRBV20-1 and TRBJ2-1, with D uncertain. The CDR3 spans 16 residues. Trimming removed 3 bases from V and 0 bases from J, with 15 bases in between. Germline V gene lookup returns CDR1 DFQATT and CDR2 SNEGSKA (reference sequence). CDR3 in amino acids: CSASMSSPSSYNEQFF. In DNA, the CDR3 is TGCAGTGCTAGTATGTCAAGTCCCAGCTCCTACAATGAGCAGTTCTTC.

This clonotype was counted between two and nine times. This chain joins TRBV28 and TRBJ2-5; no firm D call. The CDR3 has 12 residues. CDR1 MDHEN and CDR2 SYDVKM come from the germline V gene. V gave up 7 bases and J gave up 5 bases, with 11 bases separating them. CDR3 in amino acids: CASNLSWETQYF. The CDR3 DNA is TGTGCCAGCAACCTCTCATGGGAGACCCAGTACTTC.

The chain has TRBV20-1 and TRBJ2-7, with a weak D call TRBD1 (6 bases). There are 14 residues in the CDR3. V was trimmed by 3 bases and J by 3 bases, leaving 15 bases between them. CDR1 and CDR2 (germline): DFQATT, SNEGSKA (reference sequence). CDR3 nucleotide sequence: TGCAGTGCTAGGGAATTCGGCAGGGGCTACGAGCAGTACTTC. Protein: CSAREFGRGYEQYF.

The DNA for the CDR3 is TGTGCCAGCAGCTTAGGGTACCCCGGGGAGCTGTTTTTT. Translation: CASSLGYPGELFF. The gene calls are TRBV7-2 and TRBJ2-2; D is unclear. Germline CDR1 reads SGHTA; CDR2 reads FQGNSA. The CDR3 length is 13 residues. Trimming cost V 1 base and J 6 bases, with 6 bases left between them.

This clonotype has a count of ten or more. The chain couples TRBV4-3 to TRBJ1-2; 9 bases fit TRBD1. The CDR3 has 13 amino acids. Germline-derived CDR1 and CDR2 are LGHNA and YSLEER. V was clipped by 3 bases and J by 4 bases; unmatched bases: 0. The CDR3 spells CASSQTGGYGYTF. The CDR3 DNA reads TGCGCCAGCAGCCAGACAGGGGGCTATGGCTACACCTTC.

In its sample, this clonotype was seen a few times. The chain has TRBV10-3 and TRBJ2-1; D gene ambiguous. V lost 3 bases, J lost 11 bases, and 11 bases lay in between. Germline CDR1 is ENHRY and CDR2 is SYGVKD. The CDR3 length is 12 residues. Here the CDR3 reads CAISEGDPQQFF. The CDR3 DNA sequence: TGTGCCATCAGTGAAGGAGACCCTCAGCAGTTCTTC.

This clonotype came up many times. J is TRBJ2-1 and V is TRBV27; 7 nucleotides agree with TRBD2. The CDR3 has 15 residues. After removal of 3 bases from V and 4 bases from J, the junction contained 6 bases not matched to a gene. In germline, CDR1 is MNHEY, CDR2 SMNVEV (reference sequence). The CDR3 sequence: CASSFGTKPYNEQFF. DNA for the CDR3: TGTGCCAGCAGTTTCGGGACTAAGCCTTACAATGAGCAGTTCTTC.

CDR3 sequence reads: CSDRSGDYEQYF. The CDR3 DNA follows: TGCAGTGATCGTAGCGGGGACTACGAGCAGTACTTC. This chain connects TRBV20-1 to TRBJ2-7; 8 bases are a match to TRBD2. CDR3 length equals 12 residues. The germline V gene has CDR1 DFQATT and CDR2 SNEGSKA (reference sequence). Trimming at V came to 7 bases and at J to 3 bases, leaving 5 bases not matched to a gene.

The V and J genes are TRBV7-2 and TRBJ1-2; 9 bases align to TRBD1. Germline values: CDR1 SGHTA, CDR2 FQGNSA. The CDR3 is made up of 15 amino acids. The ends lost 5 bases at V and 8 bases at J; junction bases unmatched: 12. CDR3 nucleotide sequence: TGTGCCAGCAGCCTAAATCGGGGACAGGGTGGAGGCTACACCTTC. Translated, it gives CASSLNRGQGGGYTF.

The chain couples TRBV3-1 to TRBJ2-7; D is perhaps TRBD1 (6 bases). The germline V gene encodes CDR1 LGHDT and CDR2 YNNKEL (reference sequence). The V end was cut by 6 bases, the J end by 3 bases, with 9 bases between. The CDR3 length is 12 residues. CDR3 region: CASRGHIYEQYF. CDR3 in DNA: TGTGCCAGCAGGGGACACATCTACGAGCAGTACTTC.

This clonotype was detected a few times. V gene TRBV7-9 combines with J gene TRBJ1-2; D unresolved. CDR1 is SEHNR and CDR2 is FQNEAQ in the germline V gene (reference sequence). Trimming took 3 bases from V and 8 from J, leaving 10 bases between them. This CDR3 has 12 amino acids. The CDR3: CASSFEGTGYTF. The CDR3 coding sequence is TGTGCCAGCAGCTTTGAGGGTACGGGCTACACCTTC.

This clonotype was picked up many times. V is TRBV20-1 and J is TRBJ2-7, with 9 positions matching TRBD1. With V trimmed by 1 base and J by 0 bases, 10 bases remained unmatched. CDR1 and CDR2 from the germline V gene are DFQATT and SNEGSKA (reference sequence). This CDR3 spans 17 amino acids. The CDR3 region is CSARAKWDRDPSYEQYF. DNA for the CDR3: TGCAGTGCTAGAGCCAAATGGGACAGGGACCCCTCCTACGAGCAGTACTTC.

This clonotype was counted a few times. V usage is TRBV5-1 and J usage is TRBJ2-2; TRBD1 matches 10 bases. J was trimmed by 1 base and V by 0 bases; bases with no gene match: 3. CDR1 is SGHRS and CDR2 is YFSETQ in the germline V gene. The CDR3 has 17 amino acids. The CDR3 DNA is TGCGCCAGCAGCTTGGCCGGGACAGGGGTGAACACCGGGGAGCTGTTTTTT. It codes for CASSLAGTGVNTGELFF.

This clonotype occurred many times. The gene calls are TRBV2 and TRBJ2-2; D ambiguous. The CDR3 contains 15 residues. Germline-derived CDR1 and CDR2 are SNHLY and FYNNEI. Trimming removed 6 bases from V and 3 bases from J, with 14 bases in between. CDR3 sequence: CASRRHGGDTGELFF. CDR3 DNA: TGTGCCAGCAGGCGTCACGGTGGGGACACCGGGGAGCTGTTTTTT.

This clonotype was seen repeatedly, ten times or more. The chain is built from TRBV28 and TRBJ2-7, with 8 bases that match TRBD2. Germline CDR1 MDHEN, CDR2 SYDVKM. The CDR3 is made up of 14 amino acids. J gave up 1 base and V 6 bases, and 5 bases lay outside the gene matches. This chain's CDR3 is CASRAGGPSYEQYF. CDR3 in DNA: TGTGCCAGCAGGGCGGGAGGACCTTCCTACGAGCAGTACTTC.

This chain joins TRBV6-1 and TRBJ2-5; no definite D call. This CDR3 contains 13 residues. The germline gives CDR1 MNHNS, CDR2 SASEGT. V was pared by 9 bases and J by 2 bases, with 13 bases between. CDR3 protein: CASNGRHQETQYF. The CDR3 DNA follows: TGTGCCAGTAATGGACGGCATCAAGAGACCCAGTACTTC.

This sequence joins TRBV29-1 and TRBJ2-7, with TRBD1 identical over 10 bases. Germline loops: CDR1 SQVTM, CDR2 ANQGSEA. V gave up 0 bases and J gave up 6 bases; unmatched junction bases: 5. There are 14 residues in the CDR3. The CDR3 DNA reads as TGCAGCGTTGAAGACCCCGGGACAGGGGTCGAGCAGTACTTC. Translation: CSVEDPGTGVEQYF.